This T cell receptor (beta chain) was obtained from a study of blood T cell repertoires in COVID-19. Overall study context: COVID-19 samples collected from the United States, Italy and Spain covered acute and convalescent phases. T cells, B-cell-depleted T cells, or PBMCs supplied cDNA or gDNA.

The CDR3 is made up of 14 amino acids. Germline V gene lookup returns CDR1 MDHEN and CDR2 SYDVKM. The V and J ends lost 4 bases and 0 bases respectively, with 9 bases between them. Source study methods: Reference gene primer amplification yielded estimated nucleated cell counts. Sequenced by immunoSEQ multiplex PCR; TCRdb stores in-frame clones only, minus some. The DNA was the basis for D and trimming; V, J and clone size are from that table. The sample has approximately 94,000 clones, just under 80% seen once; the top ten hold approximately 31%. The chain combines TRBV28 with TRBJ1-1; D gene unclear. Sequences were obtained from peripheral blood. This TCR was sampled from a man between 65 and 85 years old with active or convalescent COVID-19. The CDR3: CASSSPLLNTEAFF. The CDR3 nucleotides read TGTGCCAGCAGTTCTCCCCTCTTGAACACTGAAGCTTTCTTT.